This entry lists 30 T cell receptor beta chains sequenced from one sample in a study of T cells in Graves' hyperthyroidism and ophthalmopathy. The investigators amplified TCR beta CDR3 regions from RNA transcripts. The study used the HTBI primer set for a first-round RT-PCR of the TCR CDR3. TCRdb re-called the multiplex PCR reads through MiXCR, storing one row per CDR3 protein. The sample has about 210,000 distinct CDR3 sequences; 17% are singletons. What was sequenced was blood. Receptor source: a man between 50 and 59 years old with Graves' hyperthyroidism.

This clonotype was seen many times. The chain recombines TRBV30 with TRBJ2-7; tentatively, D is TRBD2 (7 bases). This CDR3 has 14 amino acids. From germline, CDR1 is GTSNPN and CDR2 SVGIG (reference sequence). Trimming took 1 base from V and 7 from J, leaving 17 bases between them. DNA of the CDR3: TGTGCCTGGAGTGCGGGACACGACGGGGGGGAGCAGTACTTC. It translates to CAWSAGHDGGEQYF.

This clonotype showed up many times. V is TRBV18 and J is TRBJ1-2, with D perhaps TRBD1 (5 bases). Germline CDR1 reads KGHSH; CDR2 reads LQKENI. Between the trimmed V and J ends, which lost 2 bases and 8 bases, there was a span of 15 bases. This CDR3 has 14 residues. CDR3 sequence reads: CASSPIQGDRGYTF. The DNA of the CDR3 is TGTGCCAGCTCACCAATCCAGGGTGATCGGGGCTACACCTTC.

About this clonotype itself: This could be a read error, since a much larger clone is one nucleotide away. The CDR3 loop is CASSYNRGTGAFF. In DNA, the CDR3 is TGTGCCAGCAGTTATAACAGGGGGACTGGAGCTTTCTTT. J is TRBJ1-1 and V is TRBV27; 8 nucleotides align to TRBD1. Germline lookup yields CDR1 MNHEY and CDR2 SMNVEV (reference sequence). The length of the CDR3 is 13 residues.

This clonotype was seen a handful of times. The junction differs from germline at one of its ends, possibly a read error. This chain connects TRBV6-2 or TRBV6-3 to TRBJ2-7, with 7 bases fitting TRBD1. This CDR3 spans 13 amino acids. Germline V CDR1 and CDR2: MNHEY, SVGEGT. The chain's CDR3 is CASSYGTAYEQCF. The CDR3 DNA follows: TGTGCCAGCAGTTACGGGACAGCTTACGAGCAGTGCTTC.

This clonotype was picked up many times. The CDR3 DNA reads as TGCAGTGCTCGACCGGGACTAGCGGACTACGAGCAGTACTTC. The encoded protein is CSARPGLADYEQYF. The chain couples TRBV20-1 to TRBJ2-7; 11 bases are shared with TRBD2. This CDR3 comprises 14 residues. CDR1 and CDR2 from the germline V gene are DFQATT and SNEGSKA (reference sequence). After removal of 5 bases from V and 3 bases from J, the junction contained 6 bases not matched to a gene.

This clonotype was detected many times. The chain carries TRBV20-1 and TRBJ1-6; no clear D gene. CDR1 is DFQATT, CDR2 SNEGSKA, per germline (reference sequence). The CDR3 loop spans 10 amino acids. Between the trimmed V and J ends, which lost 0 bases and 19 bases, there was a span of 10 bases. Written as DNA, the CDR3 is TGCAGTGCTAGAGATTTAGAGCCACACTTT. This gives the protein CSARDLEPHF.

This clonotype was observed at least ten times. This CDR3 is CASSFYSNYRGTDTQYF. Written as DNA, the CDR3 is TGTGCCAGCAGTTTTTATTCCAATTACAGGGGCACAGATACGCAGTATTTT. The rearrangement joins TRBV28 to TRBJ2-3; D is perhaps TRBD1 (6 bases). V was trimmed by 3 bases and J by 1 base, leaving 17 bases between them. This CDR3 region has 17 residues. Germline loops: CDR1 MDHEN, CDR2 SYDVKM.

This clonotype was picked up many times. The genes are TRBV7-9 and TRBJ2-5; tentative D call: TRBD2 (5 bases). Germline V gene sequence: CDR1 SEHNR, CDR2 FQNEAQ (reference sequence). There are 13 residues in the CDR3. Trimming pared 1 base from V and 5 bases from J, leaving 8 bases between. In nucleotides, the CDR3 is TGTGCCAGCAGCTTAGGGGTAGCGGAGACCCAGTACTTC. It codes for CASSLGVAETQYF.

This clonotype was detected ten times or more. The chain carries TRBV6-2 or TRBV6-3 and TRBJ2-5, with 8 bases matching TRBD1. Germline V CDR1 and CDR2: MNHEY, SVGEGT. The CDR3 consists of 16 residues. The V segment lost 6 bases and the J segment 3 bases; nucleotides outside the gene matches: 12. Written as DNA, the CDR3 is TGTGCCAGCAGGACCCTGACAGGGGTTCGCGAAGAGACCCAGTACTTC. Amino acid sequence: CASRTLTGVREETQYF.

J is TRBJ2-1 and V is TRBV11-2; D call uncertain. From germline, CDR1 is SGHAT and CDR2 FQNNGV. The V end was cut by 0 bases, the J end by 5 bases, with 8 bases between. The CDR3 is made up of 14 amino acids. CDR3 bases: TGTGCCAGCAGCTTAGAGTCCCGAAACAATGAGCAGTTCTTC. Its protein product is CASSLESRNNEQFF.

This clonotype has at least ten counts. For the CDR3, the DNA is TGTGCCAGCAGCGTGACAAGCTCAACCTACAATGAGCAGTTCTTC. Its protein product is CASSVTSSTYNEQFF. The chain joins TRBV11-2 to TRBJ2-1, with D hard to call. CDR3 length: 15 amino acids. V was pared by 5 bases and J by 2 bases, with 13 bases between. Germline assignment: CDR1 SGHAT and CDR2 FQNNGV.

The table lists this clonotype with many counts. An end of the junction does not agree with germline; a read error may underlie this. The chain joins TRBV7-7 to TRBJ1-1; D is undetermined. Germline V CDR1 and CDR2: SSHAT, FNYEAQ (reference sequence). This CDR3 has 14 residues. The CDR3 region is CASSRKVENTEAFF. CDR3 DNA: TGTGCTAGCAGCAGAAAGGTGGAGAACACTGAAGCTTTCTTT.

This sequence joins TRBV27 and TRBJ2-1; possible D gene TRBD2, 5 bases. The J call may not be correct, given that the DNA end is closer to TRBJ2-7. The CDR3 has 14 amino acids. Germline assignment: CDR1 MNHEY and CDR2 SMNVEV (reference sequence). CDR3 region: CASSLSRGYNEQYF. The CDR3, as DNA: TGTGCCAGCAGTTTATCTCGCGGGTACAATGAGCAGTACTTC.

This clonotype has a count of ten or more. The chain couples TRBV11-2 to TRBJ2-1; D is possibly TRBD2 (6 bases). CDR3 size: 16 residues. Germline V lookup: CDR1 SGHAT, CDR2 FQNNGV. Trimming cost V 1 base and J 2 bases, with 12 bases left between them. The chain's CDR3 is CASSLVGGLTYNEQFF. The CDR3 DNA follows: TGTGCCAGCAGCTTAGTCGGGGGTTTGACCTACAATGAGCAGTTCTTC.

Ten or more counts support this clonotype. CDR3 sequence: CASGLGTQLWEQYF. The CDR3 nucleotides read TGTGCTAGTGGTCTCGGGACACAACTGTGGGAGCAGTACTTC. This rearrangement joins TRBV12-5 to TRBJ2-7; tentative D call: TRBD1 (6 bases). Between the trimmed V and J ends, which lost 5 bases and 7 bases, there was a span of 18 bases. The CDR3 has 14 amino acids. Germline V gene lookup returns CDR1 LGHNT and CDR2 FRNRAP. The variable domain in full, with the rest retrieved from reference TRBV12-5 and TRBJ2-7, is DARVTQTPRHKVTEMGQEVTMRCQPILGHNTVFWYRQTMMQGLELLAYFRNRAPLDDSGMPKDRFSAEMPDATLATLKIQPSEPRDSAVYFCASGLGTQLWEQYFGPGTRLTVT.

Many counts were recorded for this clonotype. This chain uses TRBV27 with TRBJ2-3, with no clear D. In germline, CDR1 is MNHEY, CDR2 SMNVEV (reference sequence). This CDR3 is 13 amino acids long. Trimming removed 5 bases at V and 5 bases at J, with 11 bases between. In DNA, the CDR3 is TGTGCCAGCAGTCCCGATTGGGAAGATACGCAGTATTTT. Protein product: CASSPDWEDTQYF.

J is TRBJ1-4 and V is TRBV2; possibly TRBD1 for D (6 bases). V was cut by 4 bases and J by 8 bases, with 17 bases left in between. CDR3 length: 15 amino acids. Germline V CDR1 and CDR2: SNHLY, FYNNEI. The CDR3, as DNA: TGTGCCAGCAGTGCCGAAGGGGTTAGGGGGGAAAAACTGTTTTTT. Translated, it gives CASSAEGVRGEKLFF.

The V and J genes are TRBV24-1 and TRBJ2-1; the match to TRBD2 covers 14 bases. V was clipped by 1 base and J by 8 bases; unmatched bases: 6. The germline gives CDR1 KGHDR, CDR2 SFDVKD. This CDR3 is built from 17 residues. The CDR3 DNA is TGTGCCACCAGTGATTTTGGGGGGGGACTAGCGGGAGATGAGCAGTTCTTC. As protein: CATSDFGGGLAGDEQFF.

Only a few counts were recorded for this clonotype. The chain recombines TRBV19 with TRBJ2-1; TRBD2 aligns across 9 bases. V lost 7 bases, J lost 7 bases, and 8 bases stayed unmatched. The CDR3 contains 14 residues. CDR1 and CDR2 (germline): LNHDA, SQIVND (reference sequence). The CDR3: CASTETSGLNEQFF. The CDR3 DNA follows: TGTGCCAGTACGGAGACTAGCGGATTGAATGAGCAGTTCTTC.

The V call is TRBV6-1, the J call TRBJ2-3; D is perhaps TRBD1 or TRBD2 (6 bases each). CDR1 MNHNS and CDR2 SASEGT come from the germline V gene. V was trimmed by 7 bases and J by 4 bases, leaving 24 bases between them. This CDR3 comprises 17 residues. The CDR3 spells CASIGSSRAGDADTQYF. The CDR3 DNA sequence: TGTGCCAGCATCGGGAGCAGTCGGGCAGGGGATGCAGATACGCAGTATTTT.

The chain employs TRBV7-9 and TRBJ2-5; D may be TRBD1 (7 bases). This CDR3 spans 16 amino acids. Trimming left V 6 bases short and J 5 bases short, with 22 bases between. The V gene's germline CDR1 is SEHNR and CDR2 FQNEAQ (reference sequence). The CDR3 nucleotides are TGTGCCAGCAGGCCTAGACAGGGAGGTGCCGGGGAGACCCAGTACTTC. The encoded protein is CASRPRQGGAGETQYF.

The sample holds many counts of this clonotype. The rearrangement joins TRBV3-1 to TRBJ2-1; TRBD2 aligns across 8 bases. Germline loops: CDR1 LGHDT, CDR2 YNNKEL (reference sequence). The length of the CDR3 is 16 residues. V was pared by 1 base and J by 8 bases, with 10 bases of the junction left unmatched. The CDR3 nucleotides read TGTGCCAGCAGCCAAGGTGTTAATGCGGGAGGCCATGAGCAGTTCTTC. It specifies CASSQGVNAGGHEQFF.

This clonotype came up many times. The CDR3 loop is CASSFRMTGDEQYF. CDR3 sequence (DNA): TGTGCCAGCAGTTTCCGGATGACAGGGGACGAGCAGTACTTC. V usage is TRBV28 and J usage is TRBJ2-7; 8 nucleotides agree with TRBD1. Germline loops: CDR1 MDHEN, CDR2 SYDVKM. V shed 3 bases and J 5 bases; nucleotides not matched to a gene: 6. CDR3 length equals 14 residues. Full variable domain (rest looked up from reference TRBV28 and TRBJ2-7): DVKVTQSSRYLVKRTGEKVFLECVQDMDHENMFWYRQDPGLGLRLIYFSYDVKMKEKGDIPEGYSVSREKKERFSLILESASTNQTSMYLCASSFRMTGDEQYFGPGTRLTVT.

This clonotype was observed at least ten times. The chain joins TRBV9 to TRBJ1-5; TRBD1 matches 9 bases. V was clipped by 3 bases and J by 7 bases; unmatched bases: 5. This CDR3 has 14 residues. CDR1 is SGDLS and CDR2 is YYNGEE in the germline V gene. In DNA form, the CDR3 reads TGTGCCAGCAGCGCGGGACAGGGCACCCAGCCCCAGCATTTT. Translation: CASSAGQGTQPQHF.

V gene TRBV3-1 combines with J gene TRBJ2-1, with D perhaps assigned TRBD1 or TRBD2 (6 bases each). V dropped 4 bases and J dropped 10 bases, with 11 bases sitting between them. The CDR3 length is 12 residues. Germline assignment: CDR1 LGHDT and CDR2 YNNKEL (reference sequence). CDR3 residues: CASSPGGREQFF. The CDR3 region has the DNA TGTGCCAGCAGCCCCGGGGGCCGGGAGCAGTTCTTC.

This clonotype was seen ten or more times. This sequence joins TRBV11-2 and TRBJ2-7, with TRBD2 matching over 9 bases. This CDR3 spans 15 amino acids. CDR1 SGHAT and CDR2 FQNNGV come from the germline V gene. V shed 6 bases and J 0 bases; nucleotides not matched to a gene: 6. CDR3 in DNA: TGTGCCAGCAGAACAAGCGGGAGGTACTCCTACGAGCAGTACTTC. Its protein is CASRTSGRYSYEQYF.

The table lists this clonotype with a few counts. CDR3 sequence (DNA): TGTGCCAGCAGTTCCTTCTCCTACGAGCAGTACTTC. This codes for CASSSFSYEQYF. The genes are TRBV28 and TRBJ2-7; D remains unclear. With 4 bases removed from V and 0 bases from J, the gap between germline ends came to 4 bases. The CDR3 runs 12 residues. Germline V gives CDR1 MDHEN, CDR2 SYDVKM.

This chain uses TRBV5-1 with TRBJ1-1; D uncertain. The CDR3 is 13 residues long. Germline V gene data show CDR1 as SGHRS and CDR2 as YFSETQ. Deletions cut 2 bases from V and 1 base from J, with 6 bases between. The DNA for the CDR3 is TGCGCCAGCAGCTTTGCAGGGAACACTGAAGCTTTCTTT. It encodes CASSFAGNTEAFF.

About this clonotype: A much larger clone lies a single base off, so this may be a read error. CDR3 nucleotide sequence: TGTGCCAGCAGCTTGGCGGAGGGGCTTGAGCAGTTCTTC. This translates into CASSLAEGLEQFF. V and J are TRBV7-3 and TRBJ2-1; D might be TRBD2 (6 bases). Germline lookup yields CDR1 SGHTA and CDR2 FQGTGA. There are 13 residues in the CDR3. Trimming stripped 3 bases from V and 9 bases from J, with 12 bases between.

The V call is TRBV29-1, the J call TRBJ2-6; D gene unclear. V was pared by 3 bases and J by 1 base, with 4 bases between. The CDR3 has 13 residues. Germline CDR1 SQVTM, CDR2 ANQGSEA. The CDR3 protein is CSVEGSGANVLTF. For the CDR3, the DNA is TGCAGCGTTGAGGGGTCTGGGGCCAACGTCCTGACTTTC.